This TCR beta chain stems from a study of technical replicates of blood from several donors. Using immunoSEQ multiplex PCR, the repertoire was profiled, and TCRdb retains in-frame clones only, with some absent. The data show approximately 82,000 clones, about nine tenths seen once. Sequencing was carried out using T cells isolated from PBMCs. The source of this sequence is a human donor in good health.

The CDR3, as DNA: TGTGCCAGCAGCCCAAGGCGGGCTGGGGGCGGCTACGAGCAGTACTTC. Translating gives CASSPRRAGGGYEQYF. The V gene is TRBV7-9, the J gene TRBJ2-7, with D possibly being TRBD1 (6 bases). The CDR3 runs to 16 residues. Germline V gene lookup returns CDR1 SEHNR and CDR2 FQNEAQ (reference sequence). Trimming took 5 bases from V and 3 from J, leaving 20 bases between them.